Following are 32 T cell receptor beta chains from one sample sequenced in a study of shared clonotypes between healthy human individuals. Naivety among CD8 cells was defined by CD45RO negativity and positive CCR7 selection, thereby excluding terminally differentiated effector memory CD45RA+ cells. Profiling relied on immunoSEQ multiplex PCR, and the TCRdb table lists in-frame clones only, not all of them. The table includes roughly 570,000 clones, nearly 98% detected once. The sample taken for sequencing was naive CD8+ T cells sorted from blood. These receptors were obtained from a man younger than 40 in good health.

The chain couples TRBV7-9 to TRBJ2-1, with a weak D call TRBD2 (5 bases). V was clipped by 2 bases and J by 10 bases, with 12 bases between them. CDR3 length equals 13 residues. Looked up from germline, CDR1 is SEHNR and CDR2 is FQNEAQ (reference sequence). The CDR3 loop reads CASSLLAPPEQFF. The CDR3 bases are TGTGCCAGCAGCTTACTAGCCCCTCCCGAGCAGTTCTTC.

The V call is TRBV5-1, the J call TRBJ2-7, with 10 bases aligning to TRBD1. CDR3 size: 18 residues. Germline CDR1 is SGHRS and CDR2 is YFSETQ. Losses at the gene ends were 4 bases for V and 2 bases for J; bases not matched to a gene: 15. The CDR3 bases are TGCGCCAGCAGCGGGGACCGGGACAGGGGAGTAAGGACCTACGAGCAGTACTTC. Translated, it gives CASSGDRDRGVRTYEQYF.

The rearrangement links TRBV10-3 to TRBJ2-7, with 11 bases matching TRBD1. Trimming removed 11 bases from V and 2 bases from J; junction bases left unmatched: 8. CDR1 ENHRY and CDR2 SYGVKD come from the germline V gene. The CDR3 consists of 14 residues. CDR3 loop: CASQEDRGPYEQYF. CDR3 coding DNA: TGTGCCTCGCAAGAGGACAGGGGGCCCTACGAGCAGTACTTC.

The chain combines TRBV29-1 with TRBJ1-3; no reliable D call. Trimming took off 5 bases at V and 0 bases at J, with 23 bases between the two ends. This CDR3 has 18 residues. Looked up from germline, CDR1 is SQVTM and CDR2 is ANQGSEA. In nucleotides, the CDR3 is TGCAGCGTTTCGATGGATACTGCGGTTTCATCCTCTGGAAACACCATATATTTT. Protein sequence: CSVSMDTAVSSSGNTIYF.

This chain connects TRBV7-9 to TRBJ2-1, with 8 bases identical to TRBD2. Germline V gene data show CDR1 as SEHNR and CDR2 as FQNEAQ (reference sequence). The CDR3 covers 18 residues. V was clipped by 4 bases and J by 8 bases; unmatched bases: 19. Here the CDR3 reads CASSSPSGQAGDGDEQFF. The CDR3 DNA sequence: TGTGCCAGCAGCTCGCCGTCGGGGCAAGCGGGAGACGGCGATGAGCAGTTCTTC.

The genes are TRBV28 and TRBJ1-5; D is uncertain. This CDR3 contains 12 residues. CDR1 is MDHEN, CDR2 SYDVKM, per germline. With 7 bases removed from V and 5 bases from J, the gap between germline ends came to 9 bases. The CDR3 region is CASMLGDQPQHF. CDR3 in DNA: TGTGCCAGCATGCTGGGTGATCAGCCCCAGCATTTT. Looking up the rest from reference TRBV28 and TRBJ1-5 gives the full variable domain: DVKVTQSSRYLVKRTGEKVFLECVQDMDHENMFWYRQDPGLGLRLIYFSYDVKMKEKGDIPEGYSVSREKKERFSLILESASTNQTSMYLCASMLGDQPQHFGDGTRLSIL.

The genes are TRBV7-9 and TRBJ1-4; D is undetermined. The length of the CDR3 is 14 residues. Per germline, CDR1 SEHNR and CDR2 FQNEAQ (reference sequence). Trimming took off 2 bases at V and 4 bases at J, with 8 bases between the two ends. The CDR3 nucleotides are TGTGCCAGCAGCTTAATAGGGATTAATGAAAAACTGTTTTTT. Protein: CASSLIGINEKLFF.

The chain uses TRBV7-9 and TRBJ2-1; 14 bases map to TRBD2. Unmatched junction bases numbered 8, after V lost 5 bases and J lost 8 bases. Germline V gene data show CDR1 as SEHNR and CDR2 as FQNEAQ (reference sequence). The length of the CDR3 is 16 residues. Here the CDR3 reads CASSTRLAGGADEQFF. The CDR3 DNA sequence: TGTGCCAGCAGCACAAGACTAGCGGGAGGGGCCGATGAGCAGTTCTTC. Together with reference TRBV7-9 and TRBJ2-1, the CDR3 gives the full variable domain: DTGVSQNPRHKITKRGQNVTFRCDPISEHNRLYWYRQTLGQGPEFLTYFQNEAQLEKSRLLSDRFSAERPKGSFSTLEIQRTEQGDSAMYLCASSTRLAGGADEQFFGPGTRLTVL.

The chain employs TRBV7-8 and TRBJ2-7; D tentatively fits TRBD1 or TRBD2 (6 bases each). The CDR3 loop spans 14 amino acids. Trimming left V 5 bases short and J 2 bases short, with 13 bases between. The germline gives CDR1 SGHVS, CDR2 FQNEAQ. In DNA, the CDR3 is TGTGCCAGCAGCCCGCCGGGGGCGCCCTACGAGCAGTACTTC. Its protein product is CASSPPGAPYEQYF.

The rearrangement links TRBV7-9 to TRBJ2-1, with unresolved D. Germline V gene sequence: CDR1 SEHNR, CDR2 FQNEAQ (reference sequence). The CDR3 runs to 11 residues. V lost 4 bases and J 8 bases, leaving 6 bases between the germline ends. The CDR3 loop reads CASSSTYEQFF. CDR3 sequence (DNA): TGTGCCAGCAGCTCTACCTATGAGCAGTTCTTC. Looking up the rest from reference TRBV7-9 and TRBJ2-1 gives the full variable domain: DTGVSQNPRHKITKRGQNVTFRCDPISEHNRLYWYRQTLGQGPEFLTYFQNEAQLEKSRLLSDRFSAERPKGSFSTLEIQRTEQGDSAMYLCASSSTYEQFFGPGTRLTVL.

V gene TRBV6-5 combines with J gene TRBJ2-2; weak D call: TRBD1 (6 bases). This CDR3 region has 14 residues. The V end lost 5 bases, the J end lost 7 bases, and 14 bases lay between the germline ends. CDR1 is MNHEY, CDR2 SVGAGI, per germline. CDR3 DNA sequence: TGTGCCAGCAGTAGATTTTCAGGGGACGGGGAGCTGTTTTTT. Translating it yields CASSRFSGDGELFF.

As to this clone: Other DNA sequences from this sample encode an identical CDR3 as well. The rearrangement links TRBV29-1 to TRBJ2-7; 9 bases line up with TRBD1. CDR1 and CDR2 (germline): SQVTM, ANQGSEA. The ends lost 4 bases at V and 3 bases at J; junction bases unmatched: 1. The CDR3 is 12 amino acids. CDR3 region: CSVGGQGYEQYF. CDR3 DNA sequence: TGCAGCGTTGGGGGACAGGGCTACGAGCAGTACTTC.

The V gene is TRBV5-1, the J gene TRBJ2-7; D gene ambiguous. Germline V gives CDR1 SGHRS, CDR2 YFSETQ. Trimming removed 0 bases from V and 2 bases from J, with 6 bases in between. This CDR3 has 13 residues. The CDR3 loop is CASSLDYTYEQYF. In DNA form, the CDR3 reads TGCGCCAGCAGCTTGGATTACACCTACGAGCAGTACTTC.

V is TRBV27 and J is TRBJ2-1; D is uncertain. Between the trimmed V and J ends, which lost 2 bases and 8 bases, there was a span of 10 bases. The length of the CDR3 is 13 residues. Germline CDR1 is MNHEY and CDR2 is SMNVEV (reference sequence). CDR3 bases: TGTGCCAGCAGTTTAAACGACAACCATGAGCAGTTCTTC. This codes for CASSLNDNHEQFF.

The chain couples TRBV27 to TRBJ2-7; no clear D. Germline CDR1 is MNHEY and CDR2 is SMNVEV (reference sequence). The CDR3 is 12 residues long. Trimming left V 8 bases short and J 7 bases short, with 15 bases between. CDR3 protein: CASGLSPREQYF. In nucleotides, the CDR3 is TGTGCCAGCGGCTTGAGTCCCCGGGAGCAGTACTTC.

This clone was recorded only once. J is TRBJ2-7 and V is TRBV7-8; 8 nucleotides agree with TRBD2. This CDR3 spans 16 amino acids. The V and J ends lost 3 bases and 2 bases, in that order; junction bases with no gene match: 9. CDR1 SGHVS and CDR2 FQNEAQ come from the germline V gene. The CDR3 DNA reads as TGTGCCAGCAGCTTTATGGCGGGAGGCCCCACCTACGAGCAGTACTTC. It codes for CASSFMAGGPTYEQYF.

This clone was picked up one time. This chain uses TRBV27 with TRBJ2-7; TRBD1 aligns across 10 bases. The V gene's germline CDR1 is MNHEY and CDR2 SMNVEV (reference sequence). Trimming cost V 6 bases and J 7 bases; bases outside gene matches: 12. The CDR3 is 15 residues long. The CDR3 sequence: CASRRTDRGYGEQYF. For the CDR3, the DNA is TGTGCCAGCAGACGGACGGACAGGGGGTATGGGGAGCAGTACTTC.

The chain joins TRBV6-4 to TRBJ2-3; TRBD2 aligns across 7 bases. This CDR3 contains 14 residues. Unmatched junction bases numbered 9, after V lost 6 bases and J lost 6 bases. Germline V gene sequence: CDR1 MRHNA, CDR2 SNTAGT. The CDR3 protein is CASSSAGVGDTQYF. The CDR3 region has the DNA TGTGCCAGCAGCTCTGCGGGAGTCGGGGATACGCAGTATTTT.

V is TRBV27 and J is TRBJ2-5; 7 nucleotides agree with TRBD1. The CDR3 covers 14 residues. The J segment lost 2 bases and the V segment lost 5 bases, leaving 5 bases of the junction unmatched. Looked up from germline, CDR1 is MNHEY and CDR2 is SMNVEV (reference sequence). CDR3 in DNA: TGTGCCAGCAGTGAACAGGGGCGGCAAGAGACCCAGTACTTC. Its translation is CASSEQGRQETQYF.

The chain carries TRBV10-2 and TRBJ2-7, with 8 bases fitting TRBD2. Germline CDR1 WSHSY, CDR2 SAAADI. J gave up 0 bases and V 4 bases, and 2 bases lay outside the gene matches. There are 14 residues in the CDR3. The CDR3 nucleotides read TGCGCCAGCAGTGGAAGCGGGAGCTCCTACGAGCAGTACTTC. Residues: CASSGSGSSYEQYF.

Regarding this clone: The sample holds other DNA sequences that translate to the same CDR3. The chain's CDR3 is CASSLGTYEQYF. The CDR3 region has the DNA TGTGCCAGCAGCTTGGGGACCTACGAGCAGTACTTC. This rearrangement joins TRBV7-9 to TRBJ2-7; D not resolved. Trimming took 3 bases from V and 2 from J, leaving 5 bases between them. The germline gives CDR1 SEHNR, CDR2 FQNEAQ (reference sequence). The CDR3 covers 12 residues.

The V and J genes are TRBV4-1 and TRBJ1-5, with D uncertain. The V end lost 5 bases, the J end lost 7 bases, and 12 bases lay between the germline ends. Germline CDR1 reads MGHRA; CDR2 reads YSYEKL. This CDR3 contains 13 residues. The CDR3 spells CASSFGPGQPQHF. CDR3 coding DNA: TGCGCCAGCAGCTTCGGCCCGGGCCAGCCCCAGCATTTT.

The chain has TRBV11-2 and TRBJ1-1; 8 nucleotides line up with TRBD1. Germline CDR1 is SGHAT and CDR2 is FQNNGV. Trimming at V came to 4 bases and at J to 7 bases, leaving 14 bases not matched to a gene. The CDR3 is 16 amino acids. CDR3 amino acids: CASSYIDGGTGGEAFF. For the CDR3, the DNA is TGTGCCAGCAGCTACATAGACGGAGGGACAGGAGGTGAAGCTTTCTTT.

The gene calls are TRBV14 and TRBJ2-5, with TRBD2 matching over 10 bases. Per the germline V gene, CDR1 is SGHDN and CDR2 is FVKESK. The CDR3 is 20 amino acids. The V segment lost 2 bases and the J segment 5 bases; nucleotides outside the gene matches: 20. Here the CDR3 DNA reads TGTGCCAGCAGCCAAAGCGGGGGGGAACCGAGCGGGAGGCGACTGGAGACCCAGTACTTC. As protein: CASSQSGGEPSGRRLETQYF.

In its sample, this clone was seen once. The CDR3 nucleotides are TGTGCCAGCAGTTTCAACTACAACAATGAGCAGTTCTTC. Its translation: CASSFNYNNEQFF. This chain links TRBV28 with TRBJ2-1; D gene ambiguous. Germline CDR1 and CDR2: MDHEN and SYDVKM. The V gene lost 3 bases and the J gene lost 5 bases, with 8 bases spanning the gap. The CDR3 totals 13 residues. Using reference TRBV28 and TRBJ2-1 for the parts outside the CDR3, the full variable domain is DVKVTQSSRYLVKRTGEKVFLECVQDMDHENMFWYRQDPGLGLRLIYFSYDVKMKEKGDIPEGYSVSREKKERFSLILESASTNQTSMYLCASSFNYNNEQFFGPGTRLTVL.

The chain uses TRBV28 and TRBJ2-1, with 14 bases matching TRBD2. The CDR3 has 13 residues. The V gene's germline CDR1 is MDHEN and CDR2 SYDVKM. Trimming took 4 bases from V and 15 from J; bases not matched to a gene: 5. The CDR3 DNA reads as TGTGCCAGCAGTTGGACTAGCGGGAGGCATCCGTTCTTC. It translates to CASSWTSGRHPFF.

V usage is TRBV7-9 and J usage is TRBJ1-1; D perhaps matches TRBD1 (5 bases). The germline V and J ends were trimmed by 3 bases and 1 base, with 6 bases remaining between them. This CDR3 region has 13 residues. Germline V gives CDR1 SEHNR, CDR2 FQNEAQ (reference sequence). The CDR3 sequence: CASSFTGNTEAFF. The CDR3 DNA follows: TGTGCCAGCAGCTTTACAGGGAACACTGAAGCTTTCTTT.

Here the CDR3 reads CASSPMGPSETQYF. CDR3 sequence (DNA): TGTGCCAGCAGCCCTATGGGACCGAGCGAGACCCAGTACTTC. This chain uses TRBV13 with TRBJ2-5; D may correspond to TRBD1 or TRBD2 (5 bases each). The germline CDR1 and CDR2 sequences are PRHDT and FYEKMQ (reference sequence). This CDR3 has 14 amino acids. Trimming pared 5 bases from V and 5 bases from J, leaving 15 bases between.

The chain is built from TRBV18 and TRBJ1-1; D possibly corresponds to TRBD1 (5 bases). Germline V gene lookup returns CDR1 KGHSH and CDR2 LQKENI. This CDR3 contains 17 residues. V lost 1 base to trimming and J lost 0 bases, with 15 bases between them. CDR3 coding DNA: TGTGCCAGCTCACCACGCTTAACAGACAGTATGAACACTGAAGCTTTCTTT. Its translation is CASSPRLTDSMNTEAFF.

A single count supports this clone. This chain joins TRBV5-1 and TRBJ2-1; TRBD2 matches 7 bases. The trim removed 2 bases at V and 5 bases at J, leaving 7 bases unmatched. The CDR3 is 15 amino acids. Germline CDR1 SGHRS, CDR2 YFSETQ. The CDR3 DNA is TGCGCCAGCAGCTTAGCGGGATGGGTTAACAATGAGCAGTTCTTC. Encoded protein: CASSLAGWVNNEQFF.

The J gene is TRBJ2-2, the V gene TRBV4-3; D is undetermined. With 3 bases removed from V and 2 bases from J, the gap between germline ends came to 4 bases. Germline CDR1 reads LGHNA; CDR2 reads YSLEER. The CDR3 totals 13 residues. CDR3 bases: TGCGCCAGCAGCCATTTAAACACCGGGGAGCTGTTTTTT. Translation gives CASSHLNTGELFF.

This clone was detected only once. At the DNA level, this CDR3 is encoded by other sequences in the same sample as well. V is TRBV27 and J is TRBJ2-7, with a tentative D call TRBD1 (6 bases). With 3 bases removed from V and 4 bases from J, the gap between germline ends came to 13 bases. CDR1 is MNHEY, CDR2 SMNVEV, per germline (reference sequence). The CDR3 loop spans 14 amino acids. This chain's CDR3 is CASSFGQGSYEQYF. The CDR3 bases are TGTGCCAGCAGTTTTGGGCAGGGGAGTTACGAGCAGTACTTC.